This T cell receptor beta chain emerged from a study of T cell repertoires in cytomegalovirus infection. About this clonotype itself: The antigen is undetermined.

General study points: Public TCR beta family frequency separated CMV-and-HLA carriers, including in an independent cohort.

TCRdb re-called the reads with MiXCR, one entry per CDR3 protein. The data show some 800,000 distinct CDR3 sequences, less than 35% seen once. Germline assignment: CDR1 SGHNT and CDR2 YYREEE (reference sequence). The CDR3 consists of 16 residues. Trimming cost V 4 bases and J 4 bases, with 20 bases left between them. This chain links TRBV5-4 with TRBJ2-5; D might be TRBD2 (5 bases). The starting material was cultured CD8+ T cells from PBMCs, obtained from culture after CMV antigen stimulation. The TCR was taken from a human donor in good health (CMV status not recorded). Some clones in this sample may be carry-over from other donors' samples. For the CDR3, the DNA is TGTGCCAGCAGCGGCTCAACCGGGATCCTAGGAGAGACCCAGTACTTC. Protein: CASSGSTGILGETQYF.